This TCR beta chain was recovered during a study of blood T cell repertoires in COVID-19. Whole-study context: Specimens from acute and convalescent COVID-19 originated in the United States, Italy and Spain. T cells, B-cell-depleted T cells, or PBMCs provided the cDNA or gDNA that served as material.

Source study methods: Estimated nucleated cell counts came from reference gene primer amplification. Produced via immunoSEQ multiplex PCR; TCRdb's table is partial and in-frame only. Clone size and the V and J calls come from that table; the DNA yielded D and trimming. The sample carries 25,000 to 30,000 clones, 81% recorded once. This clone was observed a few times. After removal of 4 bases from V and 2 bases from J, the junction contained 4 bases not matched to a gene. The V gene's germline CDR1 is SGHDT and CDR2 YYEEEE. CDR3 length: 16 amino acids. The sequence derives from a woman in her sixties with acute or convalescent COVID-19. Sequencing was carried out using peripheral blood. The chain employs TRBV5-6 and TRBJ2-3; 13 positions match TRBD2. The CDR3 region has the DNA TGTGCCAGCAGCCTGGGACTAGCGGGGTTCACAGATACGCAGTATTTT. It encodes CASSLGLAGFTDTQYF.